The 22 T cell receptor beta chains below come from one sample, sequenced in a study of identical twins. A single record per CDR3 protein comes from TCRdb applying MiXCR to the 5' RACE reads. The sample records some 1,700,000 distinct CDR3 sequences, 32% being singletons. Sequenced: cord blood. These receptors all stem from a newborn girl in good health.

This clonotype appeared many times. V usage is TRBV12-3 or TRBV12-4 and J usage is TRBJ2-1; TRBD1 agrees at 10 bases. V dropped 6 bases and J dropped 6; count of bases not matched to a gene: 5. The CDR3 totals 14 residues. This chain's CDR3 is CASSPGQGSNEQFF. As DNA, the CDR3 is TGTGCCAGCAGCCCGGGACAGGGGTCCAATGAGCAGTTCTTC.

This chain's CDR3 is CASSYNRSPFSGVYEQYF. CDR3 in DNA: TGTGCCAGCAGCTACAACCGTTCCCCGTTTAGCGGGGTGTACGAGCAGTACTTC. This chain joins TRBV7-2 and TRBJ2-7; 8 nucleotides align to TRBD2. The CDR3 has 18 amino acids. Trimming cost V 4 bases and J 4 bases; bases outside gene matches: 18. Germline V CDR1 and CDR2: SGHTA, FQGNSA. The complete variable domain, with remaining parts taken from reference TRBV7-2 and TRBJ2-7, reads GAGVSQSPSNKVTEKGKDVELRCDPISGHTALYWYRQSLGQGLEFLIYFQGNSAPDKSGLPSDRFSAERTGGSVSTLTIQRTQQEDSAVYLCASSYNRSPFSGVYEQYFGPGTRLTVT.

This chain connects TRBV20-1 to TRBJ1-5, with TRBD1 as a possible D gene (5 bases). Between the trimmed V and J ends, which lost 0 bases and 5 bases, there was a span of 14 bases. Germline CDR1 DFQATT, CDR2 SNEGSKA (reference sequence). CDR3 length equals 15 residues. The chain's CDR3 is CSARDPRDGHQPQHF. The CDR3, as DNA: TGCAGTGCTAGAGATCCCCGGGACGGCCATCAGCCCCAGCATTTT.

This clonotype came up a few times. The V call is TRBV7-8, the J call TRBJ2-3, with D unresolved. V lost 4 bases, J lost 2 bases, and 7 bases lay in between. The V gene's germline CDR1 is SGHVS and CDR2 FQNEAQ. The length of the CDR3 is 13 residues. CDR3 nucleotides: TGTGCCAGCAGCTCTCGGAACACAGATACGCAGTATTTT. Protein sequence: CASSSRNTDTQYF.

J is TRBJ2-7 and V is TRBV28, with TRBD2 as a possible D gene (6 bases). CDR1 is MDHEN and CDR2 is SYDVKM in the germline V gene. V lost 5 bases and J lost 2, with 19 bases in between. This CDR3 spans 16 amino acids. CDR3 in amino acids: CASSPYSGTSTYEQYF. The DNA for the CDR3 is TGTGCCAGCAGTCCATACTCCGGGACTTCCACCTACGAGCAGTACTTC. Based on the CDR3 plus reference TRBV28 and TRBJ2-7, the full variable domain is DVKVTQSSRYLVKRTGEKVFLECVQDMDHENMFWYRQDPGLGLRLIYFSYDVKMKEKGDIPEGYSVSREKKERFSLILESASTNQTSMYLCASSPYSGTSTYEQYFGPGTRLTVT.

This clonotype has only a few counts. The chain combines TRBV20-1 with TRBJ2-2; D remains unclear. Trimming took 0 bases from V and 6 from J, leaving 23 bases between them. This CDR3 is built from 18 residues. Germline CDR1 and CDR2: DFQATT and SNEGSKA (reference sequence). The CDR3 protein is CSAREAPYRQKWPGELFF. DNA for the CDR3: TGCAGTGCTAGAGAGGCCCCATATAGGCAAAAATGGCCCGGGGAGCTGTTTTTT.

The V call is TRBV10-3, the J call TRBJ2-5; D gene unclear. The CDR3 has 14 amino acids. Germline lookup yields CDR1 ENHRY and CDR2 SYGVKD. V was pared by 0 bases and J by 5 bases, with 10 bases between. CDR3 protein: CAISESGEGETQYF. The CDR3 coding sequence is TGTGCCATCAGTGAGTCTGGGGAAGGGGAGACCCAGTACTTC.

A single count supports this clonotype. The genes are TRBV24-1 and TRBJ2-3; the match to TRBD2 covers 11 bases. The CDR3 runs to 16 residues. Losses at the gene ends were 4 bases for V and 4 bases for J; bases not matched to a gene: 6. Per the germline V gene, CDR1 is KGHDR and CDR2 is SFDVKD. The CDR3 coding sequence is TGTGCCACCAGTGACCCCCTAGCGGGGGGTCCAGATACGCAGTATTTT. As protein: CATSDPLAGGPDTQYF.

The V call is TRBV7-2, the J call TRBJ1-2, with D tentatively TRBD1 (5 bases). With 4 bases removed from V and 7 bases from J, the gap between germline ends came to 19 bases. Per the germline V gene, CDR1 is SGHTA and CDR2 is FQGNSA. The CDR3 extends over 15 amino acids. The CDR3 loop reads CASSSWMEGKSGYTF. The CDR3 DNA is TGTGCCAGCAGCTCCTGGATGGAGGGGAAGTCTGGCTACACCTTC.

J is TRBJ2-7 and V is TRBV6-1; D not resolved. With 1 base removed from V and 4 bases from J, the gap between germline ends came to 5 bases. Germline CDR1 is MNHNS and CDR2 is SASEGT. The CDR3 sequence is 12 residues long. CDR3: CASSEVVYEQYF. The CDR3 nucleotides read TGTGCCAGCAGTGAAGTCGTGTACGAGCAGTACTTC.

This clonotype was seen only a few times. J is TRBJ2-1 and V is TRBV28, with D unresolved. Per the germline V gene, CDR1 is MDHEN and CDR2 is SYDVKM. The CDR3 has 16 residues. Trimming shortened V by 7 bases and J by 0 bases, and 16 bases separated the two germline ends. The CDR3 loop is CASTPLAGSSYNEQFF. The CDR3 DNA sequence: TGTGCCAGCACCCCTTTGGCTGGAAGCTCCTACAATGAGCAGTTCTTC.

The V gene is TRBV20-1, the J gene TRBJ2-7; TRBD1 matches at 10 bases. The CDR3 runs 12 residues. J was trimmed by 2 bases and V by 5 bases; bases with no gene match: 0. Per germline, CDR1 DFQATT and CDR2 SNEGSKA (reference sequence). The CDR3 DNA reads as TGCAGTGCTGACAGGGGGCCCTACGAGCAGTACTTC. This sequence encodes CSADRGPYEQYF.

The genes are TRBV6-6 and TRBJ1-2; D might be TRBD1 (5 bases). V shed 11 bases and J shed 2 bases, with 15 bases lying between them. Germline V gene data show CDR1 as MNHNY and CDR2 as SVGAGI (reference sequence). There are 13 residues in the CDR3. Written as DNA, the CDR3 is TGTGCCGGAAAAGGGGCAGGAAACTATGGCTACACCTTC. It encodes CAGKGAGNYGYTF.

The V gene is TRBV2, the J gene TRBJ1-2; the D is unclear. V lost 0 bases and J 8 bases, leaving 10 bases between the germline ends. Per the germline V gene, CDR1 is SNHLY and CDR2 is FYNNEI. This CDR3 contains 13 residues. CDR3 amino acids: CASSEAALTGYTF. Here the CDR3 DNA reads TGTGCCAGCAGTGAAGCGGCACTGACCGGCTACACCTTC.

The chain is built from TRBV5-1 and TRBJ2-1, with 10 bases aligning to TRBD2. The CDR3 length is 15 residues. CDR1 SGHRS and CDR2 YFSETQ come from the germline V gene. Trimming cost V 3 bases and J 7 bases; bases outside gene matches: 7. This CDR3 reads CASSSERGGENEQFF. CDR3 nucleotide sequence: TGCGCCAGCAGCTCCGAGCGGGGGGGCGAGAATGAGCAGTTCTTC.

The chain employs TRBV4-1 and TRBJ2-7; 8 bases are a match to TRBD2. CDR3 length equals 17 residues. Germline V CDR1 and CDR2: MGHRA, YSYEKL. V lost 4 bases to trimming and J lost 1 base; unmatched junction nucleotides: 12. Here the CDR3 reads CASSPHALAGLSYEQYF. The CDR3 DNA is TGCGCCAGCAGCCCCCATGCGCTAGCGGGCCTTTCCTACGAGCAGTACTTC.

As concerns this clonotype: This may be a read error, as it is one base from a much larger clone. The V call is TRBV4-2, the J call TRBJ2-1; the D is unclear. The germline V gene has CDR1 LGHNA and CDR2 YNFKEQ. V lost 0 bases to trimming and J lost 15 bases, with 15 bases between them. This CDR3 comprises 13 residues. This CDR3 is CASSQDLMDHPFF. The CDR3 DNA sequence: TGTGCCAGCAGCCAAGATCTGATGGACCACCCGTTCTTC.

The chain recombines TRBV28 with TRBJ1-2; D is undetermined. The V end lost 3 bases, the J end lost 2 bases, and 10 bases lay between the germline ends. CDR3 size: 14 residues. Germline V gene lookup returns CDR1 MDHEN and CDR2 SYDVKM. This CDR3 reads CASSFGSLNYGYTF. The CDR3 DNA reads TGTGCCAGCAGTTTCGGATCCCTAAACTATGGCTACACCTTC.

The chain is built from TRBV12-3 or TRBV12-4 and TRBJ2-3, with D tentatively TRBD2 (6 bases). Trimming removed 2 bases from V and 0 bases from J, with 15 bases in between. The CDR3 contains 17 residues. This CDR3 is CASSLWGRGTSTDTQYF. The CDR3 bases are TGTGCCAGCAGTTTATGGGGTCGCGGGACGAGCACAGATACGCAGTATTTT.

The genes are TRBV20-1 and TRBJ2-3; 9 bases fit TRBD2. The CDR3 is 16 residues long. Trimming cost V 5 bases and J 1 base; bases outside gene matches: 10. Germline CDR1 reads DFQATT; CDR2 reads SNEGSKA (reference sequence). CDR3 nucleotide sequence: TGCAGTGCTGACCCGGGTAGCGGGAGCCGCACAGATACGCAGTATTTT. Amino acids: CSADPGSGSRTDTQYF.

Only a few counts were recorded for this clonotype. The chain combines TRBV25-1 with TRBJ2-5; D might be TRBD2 (6 bases). The V gene's germline CDR1 is MGHDK and CDR2 SYGVNS. The CDR3 covers 15 residues. Trimming stripped 2 bases from V and 1 base from J, with 11 bases between. The CDR3 sequence: CASSEGGMLQETQYF. The CDR3 region has the DNA TGTGCCAGCAGTGAAGGAGGGATGCTCCAAGAGACCCAGTACTTC.

The chain couples TRBV12-3 or TRBV12-4 to TRBJ2-1; 9 bases are shared with TRBD2. The J call may be faulty, since TRBJ2-7 better matches the DNA end. CDR3 length equals 18 residues. For the CDR3, the DNA is TGTGCCAGCAGACGTTTAGCGGGAGCGCGAGACGACTACAATGAGCAGTACTTC. Amino acid sequence: CASRRLAGARDDYNEQYF.